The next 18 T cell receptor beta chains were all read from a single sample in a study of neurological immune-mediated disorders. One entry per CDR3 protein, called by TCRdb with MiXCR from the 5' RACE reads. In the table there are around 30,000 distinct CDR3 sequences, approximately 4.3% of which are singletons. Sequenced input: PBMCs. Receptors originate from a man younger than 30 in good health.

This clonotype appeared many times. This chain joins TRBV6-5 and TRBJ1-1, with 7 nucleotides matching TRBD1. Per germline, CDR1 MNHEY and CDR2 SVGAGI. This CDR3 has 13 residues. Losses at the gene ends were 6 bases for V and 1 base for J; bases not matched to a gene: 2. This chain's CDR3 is CASSRDRNTEAFF. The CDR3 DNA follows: TGTGCCAGCAGCCGGGACAGGAACACTGAAGCTTTCTTT.

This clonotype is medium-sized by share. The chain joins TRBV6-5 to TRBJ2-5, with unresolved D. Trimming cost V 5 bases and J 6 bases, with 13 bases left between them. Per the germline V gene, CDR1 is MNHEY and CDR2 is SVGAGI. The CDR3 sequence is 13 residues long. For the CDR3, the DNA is TGTGCCAGCAGTCTCGACGAGTCAAAGACCCAGTACTTC. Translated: CASSLDESKTQYF.

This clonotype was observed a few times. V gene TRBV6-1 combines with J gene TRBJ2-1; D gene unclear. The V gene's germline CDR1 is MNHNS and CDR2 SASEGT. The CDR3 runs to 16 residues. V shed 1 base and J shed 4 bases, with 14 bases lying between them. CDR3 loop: CASSEEIGDSYNEQFF. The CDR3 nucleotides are TGTGCCAGCAGTGAAGAAATCGGAGATTCTTACAATGAGCAGTTCTTC.

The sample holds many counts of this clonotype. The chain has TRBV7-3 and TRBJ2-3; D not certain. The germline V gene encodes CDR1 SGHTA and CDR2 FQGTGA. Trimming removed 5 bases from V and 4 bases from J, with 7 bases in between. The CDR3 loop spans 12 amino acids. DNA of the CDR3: TGTGCCAGCAGCAGAGAGCCAGATACGCAGTATTTT. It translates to CASSREPDTQYF.

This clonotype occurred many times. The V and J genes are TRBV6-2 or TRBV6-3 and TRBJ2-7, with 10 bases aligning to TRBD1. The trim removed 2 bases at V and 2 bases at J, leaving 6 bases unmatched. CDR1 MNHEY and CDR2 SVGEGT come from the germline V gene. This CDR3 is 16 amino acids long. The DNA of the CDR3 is TGTGCCAGCAGTTACGGTGGCGGACAGGGGGCCTACGAGCAGTACTTC. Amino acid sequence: CASSYGGGQGAYEQYF.

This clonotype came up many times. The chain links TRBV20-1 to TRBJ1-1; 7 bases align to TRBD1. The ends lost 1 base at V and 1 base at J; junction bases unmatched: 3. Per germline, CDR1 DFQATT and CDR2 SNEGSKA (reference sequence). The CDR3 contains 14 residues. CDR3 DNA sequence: TGCAGTGCTAGAGGGGGGGACAGGAACACTGAAGCTTTCTTT. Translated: CSARGGDRNTEAFF.

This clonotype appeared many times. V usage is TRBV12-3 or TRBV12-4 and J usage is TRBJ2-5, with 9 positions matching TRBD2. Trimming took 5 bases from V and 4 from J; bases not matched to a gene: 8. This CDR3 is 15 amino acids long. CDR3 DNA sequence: TGTGCCAGCAGTCCCACGGGACTAGCTCGAGAGACCCAGTACTTC. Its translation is CASSPTGLARETQYF.

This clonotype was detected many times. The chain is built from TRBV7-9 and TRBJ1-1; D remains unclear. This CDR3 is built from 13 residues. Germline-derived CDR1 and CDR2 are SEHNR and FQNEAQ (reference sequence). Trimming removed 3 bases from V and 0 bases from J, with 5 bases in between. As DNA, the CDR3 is TGTGCCAGCAGCTTTGGCCTGAACACTGAAGCTTTCTTT. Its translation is CASSFGLNTEAFF.

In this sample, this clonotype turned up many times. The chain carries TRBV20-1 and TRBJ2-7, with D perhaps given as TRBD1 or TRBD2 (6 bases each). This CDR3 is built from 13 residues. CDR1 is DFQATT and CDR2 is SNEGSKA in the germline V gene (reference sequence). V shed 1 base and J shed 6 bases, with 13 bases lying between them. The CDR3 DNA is TGCAGTGCTAGAGGGGCCGGAGGGGGCGAGCAGTACTTC. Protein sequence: CSARGAGGGEQYF.

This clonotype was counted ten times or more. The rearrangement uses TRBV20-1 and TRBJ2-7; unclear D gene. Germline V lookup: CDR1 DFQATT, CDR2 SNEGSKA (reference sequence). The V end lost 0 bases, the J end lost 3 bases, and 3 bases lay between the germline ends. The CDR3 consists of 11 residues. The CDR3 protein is CSARDNYEQYF. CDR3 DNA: TGCAGTGCTAGAGATAACTACGAGCAGTACTTC.

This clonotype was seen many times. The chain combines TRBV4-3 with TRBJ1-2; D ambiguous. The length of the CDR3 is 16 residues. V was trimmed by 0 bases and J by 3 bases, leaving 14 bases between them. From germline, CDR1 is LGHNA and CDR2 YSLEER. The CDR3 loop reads CASSQDSVRDDYGYTF. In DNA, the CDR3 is TGCGCCAGCAGCCAAGATTCCGTTAGGGATGACTATGGCTACACCTTC.

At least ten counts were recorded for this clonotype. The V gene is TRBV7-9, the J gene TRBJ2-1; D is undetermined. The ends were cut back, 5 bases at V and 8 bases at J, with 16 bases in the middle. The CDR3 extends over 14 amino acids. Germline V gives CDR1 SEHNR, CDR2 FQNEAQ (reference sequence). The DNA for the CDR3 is TGTGCCAGCAGCCTATTCCCAGCGACCCATGAGCAGTTCTTC. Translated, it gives CASSLFPATHEQFF.

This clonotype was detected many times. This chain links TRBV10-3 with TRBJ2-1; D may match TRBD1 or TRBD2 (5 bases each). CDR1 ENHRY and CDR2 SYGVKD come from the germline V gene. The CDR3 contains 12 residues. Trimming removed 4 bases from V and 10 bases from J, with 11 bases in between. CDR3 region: CAISVRGVEQFF. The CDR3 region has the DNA TGTGCCATCAGTGTTCGAGGGGTCGAGCAGTTCTTC.

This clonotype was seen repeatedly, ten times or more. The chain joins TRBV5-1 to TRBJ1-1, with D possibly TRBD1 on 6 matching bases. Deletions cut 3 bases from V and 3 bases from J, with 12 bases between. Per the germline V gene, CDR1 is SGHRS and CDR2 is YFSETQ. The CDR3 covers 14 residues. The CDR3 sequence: CASSSQGYDTEAFF. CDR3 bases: TGCGCCAGCAGCTCGCAGGGGTATGACACTGAAGCTTTCTTT.

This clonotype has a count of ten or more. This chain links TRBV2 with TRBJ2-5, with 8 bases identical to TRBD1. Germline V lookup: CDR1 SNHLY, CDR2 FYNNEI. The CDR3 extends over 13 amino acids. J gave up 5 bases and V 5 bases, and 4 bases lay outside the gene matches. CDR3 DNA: TGTGCCAGCAGTCGGACAGGGAGGGAGACCCAGTACTTC. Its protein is CASSRTGRETQYF.

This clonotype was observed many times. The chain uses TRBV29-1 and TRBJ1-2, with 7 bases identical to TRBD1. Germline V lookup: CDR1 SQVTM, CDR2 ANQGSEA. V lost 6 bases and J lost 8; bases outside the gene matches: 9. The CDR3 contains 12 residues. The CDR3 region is CSVGGRDRGYTF. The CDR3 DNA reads TGCAGCGTAGGGGGCAGGGATAGGGGCTACACCTTC.

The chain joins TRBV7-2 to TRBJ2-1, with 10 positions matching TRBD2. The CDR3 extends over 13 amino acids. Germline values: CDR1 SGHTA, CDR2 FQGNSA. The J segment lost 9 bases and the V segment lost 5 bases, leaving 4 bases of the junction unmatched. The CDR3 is CASSLWTSGEQFF. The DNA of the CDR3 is TGTGCCAGCAGCCTTTGGACTAGCGGTGAGCAGTTCTTC.

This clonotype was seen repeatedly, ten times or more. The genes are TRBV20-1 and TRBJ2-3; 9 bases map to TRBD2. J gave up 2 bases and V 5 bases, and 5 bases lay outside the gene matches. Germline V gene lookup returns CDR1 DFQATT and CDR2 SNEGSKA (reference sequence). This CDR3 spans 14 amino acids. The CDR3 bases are TGCAGTGCTCGTGTAGCGGGGGTCACAGATACGCAGTATTTT. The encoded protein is CSARVAGVTDTQYF.